The 18 T cell receptor beta chains reported below all come from one sample, sequenced in a study of cytomegalovirus exposure and HLA in healthy donors. Only in-frame clones appear in the TCRdb table, and some are missing; sequencing was by immunoSEQ multiplex PCR. The top ten clones hold almost 3% of a sample with about 160,000 clones, 88% of them seen once. Source material: PBMCs. The receptors were gathered from a young man in good health and CMV-seronegative.

As regards this clone: The junction departs from the called germline gene at one end, perhaps through a read error. The V call is TRBV29-1, the J call TRBJ2-3, with 10 bases fitting TRBD1. CDR1 and CDR2 (germline): SQVTM, ANQGSEA. The CDR3 contains 15 residues. The CDR3 nucleotides are TGCAGCGCTGAACGGACAGGGGGTCGGGCAGATACGCAGTATTTT. Translating it yields CSAERTGGRADTQYF.

This clone was seen only once. The rearrangement joins TRBV7-2 to TRBJ2-1; the match to TRBD2 covers 13 bases. Per the germline V gene, CDR1 is SGHTA and CDR2 is FQGNSA. CDR3 length equals 16 residues. V lost 5 bases and J lost 6; bases outside the gene matches: 7. As DNA, the CDR3 is TGTGCCAGCAGCACCCTGAGGACTAGCGGGAGCAATGAGCAGTTCTTC. Its protein product is CASSTLRTSGSNEQFF.

This chain links TRBV7-8 with TRBJ2-6, with a weak D call TRBD1 (5 bases). The CDR3 is 15 amino acids. The V end lost 3 bases, the J end lost 2 bases, and 8 bases lay between the germline ends. Germline V CDR1 and CDR2: SGHVS, FQNEAQ. CDR3 nucleotides: TGTGCCAGCAGCTTCCGCAGGGCTGGGGCCAACGTCCTGACTTTC. Protein: CASSFRRAGANVLTF.

This sequence joins TRBV15 and TRBJ2-7; 7 bases agree with TRBD2. This CDR3 is 16 amino acids long. Trimming took 0 bases from V and 1 from J; bases not matched to a gene: 6. CDR1 is LNHNV and CDR2 is YYDKDF in the germline V gene (reference sequence). CDR3 sequence: CATSRDLGGVSYEQYF. DNA of the CDR3: TGTGCCACCAGCAGAGATTTGGGAGGGGTATCCTACGAGCAGTACTTC.

In DNA, the CDR3 is TGTGCCAGCCAAGGACTAGCGGGAGGGTACGAGCAGTACTTC. Its translation: CASQGLAGGYEQYF. The chain couples TRBV27 to TRBJ2-7; TRBD2 agrees at 15 bases. The trim removed 8 bases at V and 4 bases at J, leaving 3 bases unmatched. This CDR3 is 14 amino acids long. Germline V gene data show CDR1 as MNHEY and CDR2 as SMNVEV (reference sequence).

DNA for the CDR3: TGTGCCAGCAGGCTCACCGGGACAGGGGGCGCGGAGACCCAGTACTTC. Its translation: CASRLTGTGGAETQYF. This chain uses TRBV5-4 with TRBJ2-5; 12 nucleotides line up with TRBD1. V dropped 5 bases and J dropped 5; count of bases not matched to a gene: 10. Per the germline V gene, CDR1 is SGHNT and CDR2 is YYREEE (reference sequence). This CDR3 comprises 16 residues.

J is TRBJ2-5 and V is TRBV7-2, with D perhaps matching TRBD2 (5 bases). The V gene's germline CDR1 is SGHTA and CDR2 FQGNSA. The ends were cut back, 5 bases at V and 5 bases at J, with 15 bases in the middle. The CDR3 sequence is 14 residues long. CDR3 DNA: TGTGCCAGCAGCCCCGCGGGCTTTCGCGAGACCCAGTACTTC. This codes for CASSPAGFRETQYF.

This clone appeared a single time. The chain is built from TRBV2 and TRBJ2-2; 7 bases are a match to TRBD2. Losses at the gene ends were 0 bases for V and 3 bases for J; bases not matched to a gene: 4. Germline CDR1 is SNHLY and CDR2 is FYNNEI. The CDR3 totals 16 residues. CDR3 residues: CASSEAPGGYTGELFF. CDR3 sequence (DNA): TGTGCCAGCAGTGAAGCCCCGGGAGGTTACACCGGGGAGCTGTTTTTT.

The sample holds one count of this clone. The chain carries TRBV18 and TRBJ1-2; 7 bases fit TRBD1. This CDR3 comprises 14 residues. V lost 4 bases and J lost 2; bases outside the gene matches: 4. From germline, CDR1 is KGHSH and CDR2 LQKENI. The CDR3 reads CASSLQDRNYGYTF. CDR3 bases: TGTGCCAGCTCACTACAGGACAGGAACTATGGCTACACCTTC.

This rearrangement joins TRBV28 to TRBJ2-7; the match to TRBD2 covers 9 bases. Unmatched junction bases numbered 16, after V lost 8 bases and J lost 5 bases. The CDR3 contains 16 residues. Per the germline V gene, CDR1 is MDHEN and CDR2 is SYDVKM. CDR3 DNA: TGTGCCAGCTACACCTCAGGGGCGGGAGGGCCACACGAGCAGTACTTC. It encodes CASYTSGAGGPHEQYF.

The count of this clone is one. The genes are TRBV5-1 and TRBJ2-7, with 14 positions matching TRBD2. V gave up 7 bases and J gave up 7 bases; unmatched junction bases: 4. Per the germline V gene, CDR1 is SGHRS and CDR2 is YFSETQ. This CDR3 has 13 amino acids. Here the CDR3 reads CASGRTSGGEQYF. CDR3 in DNA: TGCGCCAGCGGTCGGACTAGCGGGGGGGAGCAGTACTTC.

V usage is TRBV5-1 and J usage is TRBJ2-7; 7 bases fit TRBD1. This CDR3 region has 14 residues. In germline, CDR1 is SGHRS, CDR2 YFSETQ. The V gene end was trimmed by 4 bases and the J gene end by 2 bases; junction bases not matched to a gene: 6. The CDR3, as DNA: TGCGCCAGCAGCCCAGGGGACAGTACCTACGAGCAGTACGTC. As protein: CASSPGDSTYEQYV.

V is TRBV27 and J is TRBJ2-7; TRBD1 matches at 11 bases. There are 15 residues in the CDR3. The J segment lost 6 bases and the V segment lost 3 bases, leaving 7 bases of the junction unmatched. Germline CDR1 is MNHEY and CDR2 is SMNVEV (reference sequence). The CDR3 DNA sequence: TGTGCCAGCAGTTTTTTCGGGACAGGGGGTTCCGAGCAGTACTTC. Protein sequence: CASSFFGTGGSEQYF.

Turning to this clone: Other DNA sequences in this specimen translate into the identical CDR3. V usage is TRBV18 and J usage is TRBJ1-5, with D possibly matching TRBD1 (6 bases). The germline V and J ends were trimmed by 2 bases and 0 bases, with 11 bases remaining between them. From germline, CDR1 is KGHSH and CDR2 LQKENI. The CDR3 extends over 16 amino acids. The CDR3 nucleotides read TGTGCCAGCTCACCAAGCAGGGGCAATAGCAATCAGCCCCAGCATTTT. It is translated as CASSPSRGNSNQPQHF.

The rearrangement joins TRBV29-1 to TRBJ2-3; 7 bases agree with TRBD1. The CDR3 sequence is 15 residues long. Trimming removed 5 bases from V and 1 base from J; junction bases left unmatched: 9. Germline V lookup: CDR1 SQVTM, CDR2 ANQGSEA. The CDR3 sequence: CSVRPQGMGTDTQYF. The CDR3 bases are TGCAGCGTTCGACCACAGGGGATGGGCACAGATACGCAGTATTTT.

This clone is a singleton in its sample. V is TRBV27 and J is TRBJ2-1, with TRBD1 matching 7 bases. The trim removed 2 bases at V and 5 bases at J, leaving 6 bases unmatched. The CDR3 totals 15 residues. Germline V gene data show CDR1 as MNHEY and CDR2 as SMNVEV (reference sequence). CDR3 amino acids: CASSLRGRPDNEQFF. CDR3 coding DNA: TGTGCCAGCAGTTTAAGGGGGCGTCCGGACAATGAGCAGTTCTTC.

The V and J genes are TRBV4-3 and TRBJ2-3; 9 nucleotides match TRBD2. The V gene's germline CDR1 is LGHNA and CDR2 YSLEER. The CDR3 totals 21 residues. After removal of 0 bases from V and 1 base from J, the junction contained 17 bases not matched to a gene. CDR3 sequence (DNA): TGCGCCAGCAGCCAAGATCTCTCGGAGAGCGGGAGGTTAGGCCGCACAGATACGCAGTATTTT. Its protein is CASSQDLSESGRLGRTDTQYF.

This clone showed up just once. The rearrangement links TRBV19 to TRBJ2-1, with D perhaps TRBD2 (6 bases). The CDR3 contains 17 residues. The germline V and J ends were trimmed by 4 bases and 3 bases, with 19 bases remaining between them. Germline V lookup: CDR1 LNHDA, CDR2 SQIVND (reference sequence). Here the CDR3 reads CASSTTLAAGLYNEQFF. The DNA of the CDR3 is TGTGCCAGTAGTACCACCTTAGCGGCAGGCCTCTACAATGAGCAGTTCTTC.